A single T cell receptor beta chain is shown here with its context. Antigen specificity is unknown. A clone one base away is much larger, so this may be a read error. Germline V lookup: CDR1 MDHEN, CDR2 SYDVKM. The CDR3 runs 14 residues. Together with a sample-barcoded 5' primer, a J-beta primer mix was included in a second PCR lasting about 7 to 11 cycles. From each sample, at least 2.5 million paired-end reads containing CDR3 were obtained. From the 5' RACE reads, TCRdb called clonotypes with MiXCR, one entry per CDR3 protein. The sample holds some 1 million distinct CDR3 sequences, around 43% seen once. This sample stems from a study of blood T cells in healthy people across ages. Findings and caveats of the study: TCR beta diversity, measured per million T cells, fell in a roughly linear way with age.

Every sample gave at least 5 micrograms of total RNA when it was extracted. The chain joins TRBV28 to TRBJ1-2, with a tentative D call TRBD1 (5 bases). This receptor was identified in a woman aged 55-75 years in good health. The sequenced sample consisted of blood. The CDR3 loop reads CASSLTGTNHGYTF. The CDR3 nucleotides read TGTGCCAGCAGTTTAACAGGCACTAACCATGGCTACACCTTC.